Reported below is one TCR beta chain. Its antigen is not known. The sample is drawn from a study of T cell responses to AZD1222 COVID-19 vaccine. Study-wide points: As reported, nearly half of all spike-specific TCRs target variant regions that are unmutated.

The germline V gene has CDR1 SQVTM and CDR2 ANQGSEA. V was clipped by 0 bases and J by 1 base, with 18 bases between them. This CDR3 has 17 residues. Some clones are missing from TCRdb's copy, which holds only in-frame ones; the method was immunoSEQ multiplex PCR. The sample comprises approximately 120,000 clones, roughly 90% of which are singletons, and roughly 1.6% rests with the top ten. This TCR was recovered from an adult in good health. This sequence joins TRBV29-1 and TRBJ1-2, with D perhaps matching TRBD1 (6 bases). The input for sequencing was peripheral blood, taken on day 0 of AZD1222 vaccination. The CDR3 sequence is CSVEEGKQGPNNYGYTF. CDR3 bases: TGCAGCGTTGAAGAGGGGAAACAGGGCCCCAATAACTATGGCTACACCTTC. Using reference TRBV29-1 and TRBJ1-2 for the parts outside the CDR3, the full variable domain is SAVISQKPSRDICQRGTSLTIQCQVDSQVTMMFWYRQQPGQSLTLIATANQGSEATYESGFVIDKFPISRPNLTFSTLTVSNMSPEDSSIYLCSVEEGKQGPNNYGYTFGSGTRLTVV.